The clone carrying this T cell receptor beta chain was counted ten times or more. One entry per CDR3 protein results from TCRdb running MiXCR on the 5' RACE reads. This sample yields nearly 70,000 distinct CDR3 sequences, of which around 4.2% are seen a single time; about 3.6% belongs to the top ten. The data stem from a study of early T cells in non-severe SARS-CoV-2 infection. There are 12 residues in the CDR3. The germline V gene has CDR1 WNHNN and CDR2 SYGVQD (reference sequence). V shed 7 bases, J shed 5 bases, and the junction held 2 bases outside the gene matches. The specimen comprised whole blood, sampled at baseline. The chain joins TRBV10-1 to TRBJ2-1, with 7 nucleotides matching TRBD1. The source of this sequence is an adult who was a healthcare worker with PCR-confirmed SARS-CoV-2 infection or an uninfected control (not recorded which). The donor label of this sample is uncertain. The CDR3 sequence is CASTTGDNEQFF. In DNA, the CDR3 is TGCGCCAGCACCACAGGGGACAATGAGCAGTTCTTC.